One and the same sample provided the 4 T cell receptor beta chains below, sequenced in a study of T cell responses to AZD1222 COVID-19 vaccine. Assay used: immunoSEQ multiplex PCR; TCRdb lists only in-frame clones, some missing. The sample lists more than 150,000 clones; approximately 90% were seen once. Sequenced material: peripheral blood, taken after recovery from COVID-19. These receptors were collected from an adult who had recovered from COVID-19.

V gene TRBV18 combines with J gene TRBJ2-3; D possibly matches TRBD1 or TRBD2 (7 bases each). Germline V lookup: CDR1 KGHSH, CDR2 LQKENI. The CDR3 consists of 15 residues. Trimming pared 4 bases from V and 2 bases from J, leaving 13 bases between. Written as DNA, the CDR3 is TGTGCCAGCTCACTCCAGGGGGGGCCCACAGATACGCAGTATTTT. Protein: CASSLQGGPTDTQYF. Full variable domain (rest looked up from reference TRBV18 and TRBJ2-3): NAGVMQNPRHLVRRRGQEARLRCSPMKGHSHVYWYRQLPEEGLKFMVYLQKENIIDESGMPKERFSAEFPKEGPSILRIQQVVRGDSAAYFCASSLQGGPTDTQYFGPGTRLTVL.

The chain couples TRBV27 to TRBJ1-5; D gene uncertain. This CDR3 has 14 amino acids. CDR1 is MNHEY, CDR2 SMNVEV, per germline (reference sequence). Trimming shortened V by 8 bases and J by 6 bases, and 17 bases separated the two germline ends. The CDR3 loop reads CASAPDGRLQPQHF. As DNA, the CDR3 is TGTGCCAGCGCCCCCGATGGCAGGCTTCAGCCCCAGCATTTT.

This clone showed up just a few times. CDR3 in DNA: TGTGCCAGCAGTTACCCATTACGAGGGACAGGGGCCTACGAGCAGTACTTC. This encodes CASSYPLRGTGAYEQYF. The J gene is TRBJ2-7, the V gene TRBV6-2 or TRBV6-3; 10 bases are a match to TRBD1. This CDR3 spans 17 amino acids. Germline CDR1 MNHEY, CDR2 SVGEGT. Trimming removed 2 bases from V and 2 bases from J; junction bases left unmatched: 9.

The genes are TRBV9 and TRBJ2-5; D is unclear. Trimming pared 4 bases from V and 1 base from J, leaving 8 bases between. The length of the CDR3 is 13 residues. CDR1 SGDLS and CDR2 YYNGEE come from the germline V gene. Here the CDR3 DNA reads TGTGCCAGCAGCTCGGGTATCCAAGAGACCCAGTACTTC. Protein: CASSSGIQETQYF.